This T cell receptor beta chain emerged from a study of CD8+CD57+ T cells in acquired aplastic anemia. Study as a whole: The sorted CD4+ and CD8+ cells yielded an average around 3 ug of DNA.

CDR3 and TCR beta VDJ profiling relied on a genomic DNA template. MiXCR, applied by TCRdb to the reads, yields one record per CDR3 protein. Here the sample spans some 150,000 distinct CDR3 sequences, 70% to 80% being singletons. Patients who underwent sequencing had shown CD8+CD57+ cell expansion by flow cytometry. This CDR3 is built from 16 residues. Germline V gene lookup returns CDR1 SEHNR and CDR2 FQNEAQ (reference sequence). The ends lost 0 bases at V and 6 bases at J; junction bases unmatched: 9. The source is a human donor with aplastic anemia. The chain carries TRBV7-9 and TRBJ2-7; 9 bases align to TRBD2. The sample was sorted CD4+, CD8+, or CD8+CD57+ T cells (not recorded which) from PBMCs. DNA for the CDR3: TGTGCCAGCAGCTTAGCGCAATCGAGCGGGAGGAGCGAGCAGTACTTC. It yields the protein CASSLAQSSGRSEQYF. The full variable domain, its missing parts supplied by reference TRBV7-9 and TRBJ2-7, is DTGVSQNPRHKITKRGQNVTFRCDPISEHNRLYWYRQTLGQGPEFLTYFQNEAQLEKSRLLSDRFSAERPKGSFSTLEIQRTEQGDSAMYLCASSLAQSSGRSEQYFGPGTRLTVT.